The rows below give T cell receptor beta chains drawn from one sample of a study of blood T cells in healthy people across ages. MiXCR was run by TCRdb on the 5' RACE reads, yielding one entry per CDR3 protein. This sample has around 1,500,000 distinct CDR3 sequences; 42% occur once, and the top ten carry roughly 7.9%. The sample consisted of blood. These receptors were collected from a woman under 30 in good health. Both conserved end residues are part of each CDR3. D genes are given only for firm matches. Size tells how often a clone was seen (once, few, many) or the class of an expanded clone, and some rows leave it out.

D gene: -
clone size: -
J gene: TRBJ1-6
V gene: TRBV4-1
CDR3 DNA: TGCGCCAGCAGCCCGGGGAACTCCTATAATTCACCCCTCCACTTT
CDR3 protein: CASSPGNSYNSPLHF

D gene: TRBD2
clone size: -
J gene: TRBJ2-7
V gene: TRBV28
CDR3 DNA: TGTGCCAGTAAGACTAGCGGGGCCGCCTACGAGCAGTACTTC
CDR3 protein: CASKTSGAAYEQYF

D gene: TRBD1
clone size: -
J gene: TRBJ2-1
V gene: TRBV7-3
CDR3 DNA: TGTGCCAGCAGCTTAACGATGACAGGGGGCTACAATGAGCAGTTCTTC
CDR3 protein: CASSLTMTGGYNEQFF

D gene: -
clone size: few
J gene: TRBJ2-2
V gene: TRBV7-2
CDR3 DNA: TGTGCCAGCAGCTTATGGGAAACCGGGGAGCTGTTTTTT
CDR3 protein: CASSLWETGELFF

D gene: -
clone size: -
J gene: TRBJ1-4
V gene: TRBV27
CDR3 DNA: TGTGCCAGCAGCCGGACGGACCGCGAATCGGGAAAACTGTTTTTT
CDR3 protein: CASSRTDRESGKLFF

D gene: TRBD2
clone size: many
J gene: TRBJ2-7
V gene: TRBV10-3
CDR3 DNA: TGTGCCATCAGCCTTGGGCAGACGACTAGCGGGAGCAACGAGCAGTACTTC
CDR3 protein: CAISLGQTTSGSNEQYF

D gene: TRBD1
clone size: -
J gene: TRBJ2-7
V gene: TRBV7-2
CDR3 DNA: TGTGCCAGCAGCTTCAGTGGGGGACAGATCTACGAGCAGTACTTC
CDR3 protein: CASSFSGGQIYEQYF

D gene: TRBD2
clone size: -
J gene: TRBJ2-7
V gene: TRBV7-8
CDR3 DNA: TGTGCCAGCAGCTTCGGGACTAGCGGGAGTAATGAGCAGTACTTC
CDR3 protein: CASSFGTSGSNEQYF

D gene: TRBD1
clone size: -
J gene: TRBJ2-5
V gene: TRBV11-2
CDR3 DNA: TGTGCCAGCAACGACAGGGGCATCGGTGAGACCCGGTACTTC
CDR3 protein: CASNDRGIGETRYF

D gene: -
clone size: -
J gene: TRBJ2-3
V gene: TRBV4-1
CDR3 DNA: TGCGCCAGCAGCCTTTCCCCCTACACAGATACGCAGTATTTT
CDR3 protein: CASSLSPYTDTQYF

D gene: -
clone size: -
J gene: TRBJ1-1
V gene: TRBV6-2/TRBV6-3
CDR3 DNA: TGTGCCAGCAGTTACGCCTTGAGTTCTGAAGCTTTCTTT
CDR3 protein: CASSYALSSEAFF

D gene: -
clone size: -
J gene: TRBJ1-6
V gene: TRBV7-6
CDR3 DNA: TGTGCCAGCAGCTTAGATCCGGTGAATTCACCCCTCCACTTT
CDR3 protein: CASSLDPVNSPLHF

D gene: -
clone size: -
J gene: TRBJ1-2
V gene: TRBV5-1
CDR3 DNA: TGCGCCAGCAGGGCCAGGGCTGGCTACACCTTC
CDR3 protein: CASRARAGYTF

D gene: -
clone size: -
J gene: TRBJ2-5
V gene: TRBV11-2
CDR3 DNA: TGTGCCAGCAGCTTCCCCCTTCTCTCCCAAACTGAGACCCAGTACTTC
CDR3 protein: CASSFPLLSQTETQYF

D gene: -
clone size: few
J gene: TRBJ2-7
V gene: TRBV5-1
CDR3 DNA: TGCGCCAGCAGCTTGGCTAGCTCTATCTACAATGAGCAGTACTTC
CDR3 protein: CASSLASSIYNEQYF

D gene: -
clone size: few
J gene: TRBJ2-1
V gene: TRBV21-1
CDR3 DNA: TGTGCCAGCAGCAAACCCGTCCTAGGTGAGCAGTTCTTC
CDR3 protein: CASSKPVLGEQFF

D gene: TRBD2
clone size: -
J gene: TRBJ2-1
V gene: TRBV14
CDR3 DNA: TGTGCCAGCAGCCCGAATTTGGGACTAGCGGGTCATGAGCAGTTCTTC
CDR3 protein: CASSPNLGLAGHEQFF

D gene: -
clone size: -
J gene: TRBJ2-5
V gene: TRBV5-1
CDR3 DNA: TGCGCCAGCAGCTTAAAGGACGGCCAGGAGACCCAGTACTTC
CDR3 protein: CASSLKDGQETQYF

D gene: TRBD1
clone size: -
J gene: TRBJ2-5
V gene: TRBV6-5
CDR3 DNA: TGTGCCAGCAGTGACAGGGTTTTCGAGACCCAGTACTTC
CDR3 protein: CASSDRVFETQYF

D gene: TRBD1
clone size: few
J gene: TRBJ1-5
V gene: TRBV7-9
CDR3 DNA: TGTGCCAGCAGTGGACAGGGGACGGACCAGCCCCAGCATTTT
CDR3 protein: CASSGQGTDQPQHF

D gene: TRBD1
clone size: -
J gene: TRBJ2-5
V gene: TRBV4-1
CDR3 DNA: TGCGCCGCCAAGGCGGCAGGGGGCGATGAGCAGTACTTC
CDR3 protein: CAAKAAGGDEQYF

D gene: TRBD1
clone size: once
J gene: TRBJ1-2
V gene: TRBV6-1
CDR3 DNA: TGTGTCAGCCAGAGACAGGGCCGAGGTGGCTACACCTTC
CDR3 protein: CVSQRQGRGGYTF

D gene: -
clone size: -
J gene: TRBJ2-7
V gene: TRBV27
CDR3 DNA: TGTGCCAGCAGTCACGCCGGGACTGGAGGCTACGAGCAGTACTTC
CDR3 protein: CASSHAGTGGYEQYF

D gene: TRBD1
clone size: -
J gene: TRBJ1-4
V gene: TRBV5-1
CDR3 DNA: TGCGCCAGGGACAGGGCCACTAATGAAAAACTGTTTTTT
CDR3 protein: CARDRATNEKLFF

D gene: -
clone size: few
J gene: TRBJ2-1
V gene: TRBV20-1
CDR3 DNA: TGCAGTGCTAGAGATGGTCAGCTCCTAAACAATGAGCAGTTCTTC
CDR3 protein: CSARDGQLLNNEQFF

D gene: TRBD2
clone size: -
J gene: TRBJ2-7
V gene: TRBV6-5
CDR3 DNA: TGTGCCAGCAGTTACGCGCCTAGCGGGAGTGGCGAGCAGTACTTC
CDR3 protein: CASSYAPSGSGEQYF

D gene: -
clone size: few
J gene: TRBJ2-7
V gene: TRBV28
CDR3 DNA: TGTGCCAGCAGTTTATTGGCTGTAACCTACGAGCAGTACTTC
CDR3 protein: CASSLLAVTYEQYF

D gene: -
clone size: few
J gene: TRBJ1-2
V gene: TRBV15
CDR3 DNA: TGTGCCACCAGCAGAGCAGGGTTTGGCGGCTACACCTTC
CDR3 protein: CATSRAGFGGYTF

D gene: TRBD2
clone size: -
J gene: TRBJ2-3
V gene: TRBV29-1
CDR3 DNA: TGCAGCGGGGAAGGGCTAGCGGGCCCCAGGGCAGATATGCAGTATTTT
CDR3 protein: CSGEGLAGPRADMQYF

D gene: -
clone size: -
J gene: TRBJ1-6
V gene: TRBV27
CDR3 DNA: TGTGCCAGCAGACCAACAGATGGTTTCTATAATTCACCCCTCCACTTT
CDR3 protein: CASRPTDGFYNSPLHF

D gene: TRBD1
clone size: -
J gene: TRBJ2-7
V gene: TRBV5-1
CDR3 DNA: TGCGCCAGCAGCTGGGGACAGGGACCCGAGCAGTACTTC
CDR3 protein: CASSWGQGPEQYF

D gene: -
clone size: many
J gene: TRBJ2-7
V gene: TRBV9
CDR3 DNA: TGTGCCAGCAGCGTGGGACTGGGGTCTCTCGAGCAGTACTTC
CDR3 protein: CASSVGLGSLEQYF

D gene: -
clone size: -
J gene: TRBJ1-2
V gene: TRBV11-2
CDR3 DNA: TGTGTCAGCAGCTTTAGGTCGGGGGCGGGCTACACCTTC
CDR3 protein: CVSSFRSGAGYTF

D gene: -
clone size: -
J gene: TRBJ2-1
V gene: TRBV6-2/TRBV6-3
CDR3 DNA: TGTGCCAGCAGCCGGACTATAAACAATGAGCAGTTCTTC
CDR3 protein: CASSRTINNEQFF

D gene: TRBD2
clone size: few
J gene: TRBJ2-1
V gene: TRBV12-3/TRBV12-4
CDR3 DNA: TGTGCCAGCAGTTTAGGGACTAGCGGGAGGGTTCCCGGGCTGGATGAGCAGTTCTTC
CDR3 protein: CASSLGTSGRVPGLDEQFF

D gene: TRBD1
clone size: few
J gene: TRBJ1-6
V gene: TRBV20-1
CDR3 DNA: TGCAGTGCTACCGAACTAGGACAGGGGGTTGGTTCACCCCTCCACTTT
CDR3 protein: CSATELGQGVGSPLHF

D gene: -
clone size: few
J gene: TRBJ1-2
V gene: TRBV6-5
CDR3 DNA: TGTGCCAGCAGTTACCGCCGGCAGGGAGATGGCTACACCTTC
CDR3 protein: CASSYRRQGDGYTF

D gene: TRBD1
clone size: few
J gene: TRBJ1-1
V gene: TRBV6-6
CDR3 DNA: TGTGCCATAACAGGGGGAGCTACTCTTATGAACACTGAAGCTTTCTTT
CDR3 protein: CAITGGATLMNTEAFF

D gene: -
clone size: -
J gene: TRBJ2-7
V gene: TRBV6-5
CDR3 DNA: TGTGCCAGCAGGGACCGGGACACATCCTACGAGCAGTACTTC
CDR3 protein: CASRDRDTSYEQYF

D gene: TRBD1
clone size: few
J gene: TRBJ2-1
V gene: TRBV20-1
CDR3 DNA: TGCAGTGCCCTCCGGGACAGTGGGGATGAGCAGTTCTTC
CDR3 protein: CSALRDSGDEQFF

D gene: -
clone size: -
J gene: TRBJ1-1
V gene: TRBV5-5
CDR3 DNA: TGTGCCAGCAGCCGGGTAGCAGGCGGGAACACTGAAGCTTTCTTT
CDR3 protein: CASSRVAGGNTEAFF

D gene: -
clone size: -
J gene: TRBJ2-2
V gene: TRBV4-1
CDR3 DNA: TGCGCCAGCAGCCACCGGGTTCTAGCTCGGGAGCTGTTTTTT
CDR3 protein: CASSHRVLARELFF

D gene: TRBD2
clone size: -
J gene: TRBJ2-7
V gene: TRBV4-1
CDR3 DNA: TGCGCCAGCAGCCAAGATTTCCACGCGGGAGGCAAGAGCGAGCAGTACTTC
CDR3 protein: CASSQDFHAGGKSEQYF

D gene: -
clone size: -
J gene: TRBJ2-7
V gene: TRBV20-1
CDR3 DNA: TGCAGTATTCGAGACTGGGACGAGCAGTACTTC
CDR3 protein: CSIRDWDEQYF

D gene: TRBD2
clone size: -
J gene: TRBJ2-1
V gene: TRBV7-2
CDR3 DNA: TGTGCCAGCAGCTTGGGACGCCCGGGACTAGCAGACAATGAGCAGTTCTTC
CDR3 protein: CASSLGRPGLADNEQFF

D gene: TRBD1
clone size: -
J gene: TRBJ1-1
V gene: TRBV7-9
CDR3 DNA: TGTGCCAGCAGCCAGGGACAGGGGGTAATTATCACTGAGTCTTTCTTT
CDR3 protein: CASSQGQGVIITESFF

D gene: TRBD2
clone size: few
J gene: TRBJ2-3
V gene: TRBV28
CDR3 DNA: TGTGCCAGCAGTTCCAACATACTAGCGGGGGCCACAGATACGCAGTATTTT
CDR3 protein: CASSSNILAGATDTQYF

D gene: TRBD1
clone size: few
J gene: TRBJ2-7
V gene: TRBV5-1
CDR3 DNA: TGCGCCAGCAGCTTGATAGGACAGGGGGATCCCTACGAGCAGTACTTC
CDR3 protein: CASSLIGQGDPYEQYF

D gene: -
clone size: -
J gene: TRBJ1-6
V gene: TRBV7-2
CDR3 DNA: TGTGCCAGCAGCCCCTTGGGACAAGATAATTCACCCCTCCACTTT
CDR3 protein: CASSPLGQDNSPLHF

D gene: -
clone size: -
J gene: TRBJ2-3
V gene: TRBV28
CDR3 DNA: TGTGCCAGCAGTTTATTCTGGGAGGAAACGGGTAGGGATACGCAGTATTTT
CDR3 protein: CASSLFWEETGRDTQYF

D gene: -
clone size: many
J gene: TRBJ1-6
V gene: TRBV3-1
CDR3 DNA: TGTGCCAGCAGCGAGTCAGAAGGGAGTTCACCCCTCCACTTT
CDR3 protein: CASSESEGSSPLHF

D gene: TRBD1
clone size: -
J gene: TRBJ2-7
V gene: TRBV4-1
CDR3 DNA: TGCGCCAGCAGCCAAGGGACAGGGCCGTACTACGAGCAGTACTTC
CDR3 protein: CASSQGTGPYYEQYF

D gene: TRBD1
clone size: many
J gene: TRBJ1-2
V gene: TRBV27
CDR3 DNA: TGTGCCAGCAGCCGTGGACAGGGAGGTGGCTACACCTTC
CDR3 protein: CASSRGQGGGYTF

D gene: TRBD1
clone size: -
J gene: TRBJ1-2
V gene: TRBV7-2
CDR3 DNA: TGTGCCAGCAGCGGACAGGGTGCGAACAGCTACACCTTC
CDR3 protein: CASSGQGANSYTF